These 8 T cell receptor beta chains were sequenced from one sample in a study of cytomegalovirus exposure and HLA in healthy donors (dated by TCRdb to 2016 to 2017). The library was built by means of the immunoSEQ multiplex PCR assay. The immuneACCESS repertoire file appears here via TCRdb, limited to in-frame rearrangements. These files lack a portion of the clones; in checked studies, under half of the deficit traces to unresolved V genes, and the cause of the others is not known. Within this sample are around 190,000 clones, with approximately 89% of them counted one time only. The ten biggest clones cover 7.2% of the sample. The sample taken for sequencing was PBMCs. These TCRs come from a man aged 30-40 years in good health and CMV-seropositive.

The chain uses TRBV4-1 and TRBJ2-7, with D maybe TRBD1 (6 bases). The CDR3 contains 12 residues. Germline-derived CDR1 and CDR2 are MGHRA and YSYEKL. The germline V and J ends were trimmed by 4 bases and 4 bases, with 8 bases remaining between them. The CDR3 region is CASSLQGYEQYF. The CDR3 DNA follows: TGCGCCAGCAGCCTACAGGGATACGAGCAGTACTTC.

The gene calls are TRBV19 and TRBJ2-2; D may be TRBD1 (6 bases). From germline, CDR1 is LNHDA and CDR2 SQIVND (reference sequence). The CDR3 has 14 amino acids. V lost 8 bases and J 6 bases, leaving 16 bases between the germline ends. The CDR3 protein is CASFPRGFPGELFF. The CDR3 DNA reads as TGTGCCAGTTTCCCAAGGGGGTTCCCCGGGGAGCTGTTTTTT.

There are many counts of this clone. The rearrangement uses TRBV4-1 and TRBJ1-3; possible D gene TRBD1, 6 bases. CDR1 is MGHRA, CDR2 YSYEKL, per germline. This CDR3 has 15 amino acids. V lost 1 base and J lost 0, with 7 bases in between. CDR3 residues: CASSQGGGSGNTIYF. In DNA, the CDR3 is TGCGCCAGCAGCCAAGGAGGGGGCTCTGGAAACACCATATATTTT.

The chain carries TRBV7-2 and TRBJ1-1, with TRBD1 matching 8 bases. The J segment lost 2 bases and the V segment lost 5 bases, leaving 10 bases of the junction unmatched. The CDR3 consists of 16 residues. CDR1 and CDR2 from the germline V gene are SGHTA and FQGNSA. CDR3 amino acids: CASSALRGRGNTEAFF. The CDR3 DNA sequence: TGTGCCAGCAGCGCACTCAGGGGGCGCGGTAACACTGAAGCTTTCTTT.

V usage is TRBV9 and J usage is TRBJ1-4, with a possible D match to TRBD1 (6 bases). Germline-derived CDR1 and CDR2 are SGDLS and YYNGEE. Trimming cost V 3 bases and J 1 base, with 7 bases left between them. CDR3 length equals 14 residues. This chain's CDR3 is CASSAQGTNEKLFF. Written as DNA, the CDR3 is TGTGCCAGCAGCGCACAGGGAACTAATGAAAAACTGTTTTTT. Full variable domain (missing parts from reference TRBV9 and TRBJ1-4): DSGVTQTPKHLITATGQRVTLRCSPRSGDLSVYWYQQSLDQGLQFLIQYYNGEERAKGNILERFSAQQFPDLHSELNLSSLELGDSALYFCASSAQGTNEKLFFGSGTQLSVL.

The chain combines TRBV4-2 with TRBJ1-4; D is uncertain. Germline V gene sequence: CDR1 LGHNA, CDR2 YNFKEQ. The CDR3 totals 14 residues. The V gene lost 1 base and the J gene lost 8 bases, with 11 bases spanning the gap. The CDR3 region has the DNA TGTGCCAGCAGCCAAGGGTCGGCTGGAGAAAAACTGTTTTTT. This gives the protein CASSQGSAGEKLFF.

The V and J genes are TRBV30 and TRBJ2-5, with 9 bases lining up with TRBD2. The J segment lost 5 bases and the V segment lost 3 bases, leaving 4 bases of the junction unmatched. The CDR3 is made up of 13 amino acids. Germline CDR1 reads GTSNPN; CDR2 reads SVGIG (reference sequence). The CDR3 here is CAWSRREGETQYF. The CDR3 nucleotides read TGTGCCTGGAGCCGGCGGGAGGGGGAGACCCAGTACTTC.

The chain uses TRBV27 and TRBJ2-3; 10 bases fit TRBD2. Germline V lookup: CDR1 MNHEY, CDR2 SMNVEV (reference sequence). There are 15 residues in the CDR3. V dropped 4 bases and J dropped 3; count of bases not matched to a gene: 4. This CDR3 reads CASSWPSGGTDTQYF. The DNA of the CDR3 is TGTGCCAGCAGTTGGCCTAGCGGGGGAACAGATACGCAGTATTTT.